This T cell receptor beta chain was documented in a study of blood T cell repertoires in COVID-19. About the research overall: Sources were T cells, B-cell-depleted T cells, or PBMCs; the material itself was cDNA or gDNA.

With V trimmed by 2 bases and J by 5 bases, 4 bases remained unmatched. The CDR3 loop spans 14 amino acids. The germline CDR1 and CDR2 sequences are MNHNY and SVGAGI (reference sequence). The data were produced by immunoSEQ multiplex PCR, yet TCRdb's version contains in-frame clones alone and is incomplete. The sample consists of under 200,000 clones, 60% to 85% of them appearing once. The TCR was taken from a man between 65 and 85 years old with acute or convalescent COVID-19. The sample taken for sequencing was peripheral blood. The genes are TRBV6-6 and TRBJ2-7; 9 bases are a match to TRBD1. This chain's CDR3 is CASSYGDRDHEQYF. The CDR3 nucleotides read TGTGCCAGCAGTTACGGGGACAGGGACCACGAGCAGTACTTC.